The rows below give T cell receptor beta chains drawn from one sample of a study of T cells in Graves' hyperthyroidism and ophthalmopathy. TCRdb re-called the multiplex PCR reads through MiXCR, storing one row per CDR3 protein. The sample lists around 350,000 distinct CDR3 sequences, roughly 25% occurring once. The specimen sequenced was blood. The receptor set was obtained from a middle-aged man with Graves' hyperthyroidism. Both conserved end residues are part of each CDR3. Each record gives: V gene, D gene, J gene, clone size, CDR3 protein, CDR3 DNA. The D gene is left open where the match is weak. Clone sizes are given selectively: once, few, many, or a class where the clone is expanded.

TRBV12-3/TRBV12-4	TRBD2	TRBJ2-3	many	CASTTAGWFTDTQYF	TGTGCCAGCACCACAGCGGGATGGTTCACAGATACGCAGTATTTT
TRBV24-1	TRBD1	TRBJ2-2	-	CATSDFQGTGGTGELFF	TGTGCCACCAGTGATTTCCAGGGGACAGGGGGCACCGGGGAGCTGTTTTTT
TRBV11-2	TRBD2	TRBJ2-3	many	CASSLRGGRWSTDTQYF	TGTGCCAGCAGCTTACGGGGCGGGAGGTGGAGCACAGATACGCAGTATTTT
TRBV3-1	TRBD2	TRBJ2-2	few	CASSFRTSGVKGTGELFF	TGTGCCAGCAGCTTCCGGACTAGCGGGGTGAAGGGAACCGGGGAGCTGTTTTTT
TRBV7-9	TRBD1	TRBJ2-7	few	CASSFQGQGTEQYF	TGTGCCAGCAGCTTCCAGGGACAGGGAACCGAGCAGTACTTC
TRBV19	-	TRBJ2-1	-	CASSKGTSAPYNEQFF	TGTGCCAGTAGTAAGGGGACCTCGGCCCCCTACAATGAGCAGTTCTTC
TRBV6-1	-	TRBJ2-5	-	CASRSGRTAGFQETQYF	TGTGCCAGCAGATCCGGGCGGACAGCCGGGTTCCAGGAGACCCAGTACTTC
TRBV4-1	-	TRBJ2-1	few	CASSQEEAEAYNEQFF	TGCGCCAGCAGCCAAGAGGAAGCGGAAGCCTACAATGAGCAGTTCTTC
TRBV2	-	TRBJ2-5	few	CASGGQQETQYF	TGTGCCAGCGGGGGACAACAAGAGACCCAGTACTTC
TRBV29-1	-	TRBJ2-1	-	CSVGGSRVNEQFF	TGCAGCGTTGGAGGGTCTCGGGTCAATGAGCAGTTCTTC
TRBV19	-	TRBJ1-6	-	CASSIYSDSNSPLHF	TGTGCCAGTAGTATATACAGCGATTCCAATTCACCCCTCCACTTT
TRBV4-1	-	TRBJ1-1	once	CASSQGGNGANTEAFF	TGCGCCAGCAGCCAAGGCGGGAATGGGGCGAACACTGAAGCTTTCTTT
TRBV7-6	-	TRBJ2-5	few	CASSPRVGARETQYF	TGTGCCAGCAGCCCTAGAGTGGGGGCGCGGGAGACCCAGTACTTC
TRBV28	-	TRBJ2-7	many	CASRNGGGGSSYEQYF	TGTGCCAGCCGTAATGGGGGAGGAGGCAGCTCCTACGAGCAGTACTTC